What follows are 22 T cell receptor beta chains derived from one specimen sequenced in a study of cytomegalovirus exposure and HLA in healthy donors. TCRdb's table, derived via immunoSEQ multiplex PCR, lists solely in-frame clones and lacks some. Of about 130,000 clones listed, 85% to 90% are singletons. Material: PBMCs. Source of these receptors: a woman aged 25 to 39 in good health and CMV-seropositive.

The gene calls are TRBV27 and TRBJ2-2; TRBD1 matches at 9 bases. Germline V CDR1 and CDR2: MNHEY, SMNVEV (reference sequence). The trim removed 6 bases at V and 4 bases at J, leaving 6 bases unmatched. This CDR3 contains 15 residues. CDR3: CASRPTGGGTGELFF. In DNA form, the CDR3 reads TGTGCCAGCAGACCCACAGGGGGCGGCACCGGGGAGCTGTTTTTT.

The CDR3 nucleotides are TGTGCCAGCAGTTCCATCGGGGAGACCCAGTACTTC. This translates into CASSSIGETQYF. This rearrangement joins TRBV27 to TRBJ2-5; D ambiguous. The CDR3 runs 12 residues. The V gene lost 4 bases and the J gene lost 5 bases, with 8 bases spanning the gap. Looked up from germline, CDR1 is MNHEY and CDR2 is SMNVEV (reference sequence).

The chain carries TRBV15 and TRBJ2-7, with 12 bases that match TRBD2. Germline V gives CDR1 LNHNV, CDR2 YYDKDF (reference sequence). V shed 2 bases, J shed 0 bases, and the junction held 8 bases outside the gene matches. The CDR3 is 18 residues long. This CDR3 is CATSRRLAGVPLSYEQYF. The CDR3 nucleotides are TGTGCCACCAGCAGAAGACTAGCGGGAGTACCTCTCTCCTACGAGCAGTACTTC.

The CDR3 DNA reads as TGTGCCAGCAGCCAAGTCTTAGTGGATGGCTACACCTTC. It codes for CASSQVLVDGYTF. The chain links TRBV4-2 to TRBJ1-2; unclear D gene. The CDR3 covers 13 residues. Germline loops: CDR1 LGHNA, CDR2 YNFKEQ. Trimming stripped 1 base from V and 6 bases from J, with 9 bases between.

This clone was seen a single time. The genes are TRBV2 and TRBJ2-7; D call uncertain. Trimming took off 5 bases at V and 6 bases at J, with 8 bases between the two ends. The CDR3 consists of 11 residues. Germline CDR1 and CDR2: SNHLY and FYNNEI. CDR3: CASSLGAEQYF. The CDR3 DNA is TGTGCCAGCAGTCTCGGAGCCGAGCAGTACTTC.

The genes are TRBV6-1 and TRBJ2-7; TRBD1 is a possible D gene (6 bases). Germline lookup yields CDR1 MNHNS and CDR2 SASEGT. Deletions cut 6 bases from V and 2 bases from J, with 14 bases between. This CDR3 has 14 amino acids. Written as DNA, the CDR3 is TGTGCCAGCAGCGGACAGACCATCACCTACGAGCAGTACTTC. Its protein product is CASSGQTITYEQYF.

The chain uses TRBV18 and TRBJ2-7; 9 positions agree with TRBD1. Germline V gene data show CDR1 as KGHSH and CDR2 as LQKENI. The CDR3 is 14 residues long. After removal of 2 bases from V and 6 bases from J, the junction contained 5 bases not matched to a gene. The CDR3 sequence is CASSPSGQGLEQYF. In DNA form, the CDR3 reads TGTGCCAGCTCACCATCGGGACAGGGACTCGAGCAGTACTTC.

The chain links TRBV19 to TRBJ1-4, with 9 bases lining up with TRBD1. The CDR3 sequence is 17 residues long. Losses at the gene ends were 4 bases for V and 0 bases for J; bases not matched to a gene: 6. Germline assignment: CDR1 LNHDA and CDR2 SQIVND (reference sequence). CDR3 sequence (DNA): TGTGCCAGTAGTACAGGGACAGGGCCAGCAACTAATGAAAAACTGTTTTTT. Translation: CASSTGTGPATNEKLFF.

The chain has TRBV28 and TRBJ2-7, with 8 nucleotides matching TRBD2. The junction had 11 bases not matched to a gene; V was cut back by 3 bases and J by 7 bases. The CDR3 covers 15 residues. The germline V gene encodes CDR1 MDHEN and CDR2 SYDVKM. CDR3 sequence: CASSFSGRASKEQYF. As DNA, the CDR3 is TGTGCCAGCAGTTTTTCCGGGAGGGCTTCTAAGGAGCAGTACTTC. Full variable domain (outside the CDR3, taken from reference TRBV28 and TRBJ2-7): DVKVTQSSRYLVKRTGEKVFLECVQDMDHENMFWYRQDPGLGLRLIYFSYDVKMKEKGDIPEGYSVSREKKERFSLILESASTNQTSMYLCASSFSGRASKEQYFGPGTRLTVT.

The chain carries TRBV5-1 and TRBJ2-3; TRBD2 is a possible D gene (7 bases). CDR1 is SGHRS and CDR2 is YFSETQ in the germline V gene. This CDR3 comprises 15 residues. Trimming took 3 bases from V and 0 from J, leaving 11 bases between them. This chain's CDR3 is CASSSGGTSTDTQYF. Written as DNA, the CDR3 is TGCGCCAGCAGCTCGGGGGGCACAAGCACAGATACGCAGTATTTT.

The chain recombines TRBV7-9 with TRBJ1-6, with a tentative D call TRBD1 (6 bases). This CDR3 has 14 amino acids. V dropped 1 base and J dropped 9 bases, with 10 bases sitting between them. The V gene's germline CDR1 is SEHNR and CDR2 FQNEAQ (reference sequence). CDR3: CASSLGRGSSPLHF. The CDR3 DNA sequence: TGTGCCAGCAGCTTAGGCAGGGGAAGTTCACCCCTCCACTTT. Full variable domain (missing parts from reference TRBV7-9 and TRBJ1-6): DTGVSQNPRHKITKRGQNVTFRCDPISEHNRLYWYRQTLGQGPEFLTYFQNEAQLEKSRLLSDRFSAERPKGSFSTLEIQRTEQGDSAMYLCASSLGRGSSPLHFGNGTRLTVT.

This chain links TRBV7-9 with TRBJ1-4; D gene uncertain. CDR3 size: 15 residues. V was pared by 4 bases and J by 8 bases, with 17 bases between. From germline, CDR1 is SEHNR and CDR2 FQNEAQ (reference sequence). The CDR3 protein is CASSSSGRAVEKLFF. In DNA form, the CDR3 reads TGTGCCAGCAGCTCCTCTGGGCGGGCGGTGGAAAAACTGTTTTTT.

The gene calls are TRBV6-5 and TRBJ2-2; 8 bases line up with TRBD1. CDR1 and CDR2 (germline): MNHEY, SVGAGI. The CDR3 covers 16 residues. J gave up 2 bases and V 2 bases, and 4 bases lay outside the gene matches. The CDR3 sequence: CASSYRGTGNTGELFF. For the CDR3, the DNA is TGTGCCAGCAGTTACCGGGGGACAGGTAACACCGGGGAGCTGTTTTTT.

The chain is built from TRBV7-2 and TRBJ2-7, with 9 bases fitting TRBD1. The CDR3 loop spans 14 amino acids. CDR1 SGHTA and CDR2 FQGNSA come from the germline V gene. Trimming removed 2 bases from V and 4 bases from J; junction bases left unmatched: 3. CDR3: CASSLRTGVYEQYF. CDR3 bases: TGTGCCAGCAGCTTAAGGACAGGGGTGTACGAGCAGTACTTC.

The chain uses TRBV5-1 and TRBJ2-7; the match to TRBD2 covers 13 bases. Germline values: CDR1 SGHRS, CDR2 YFSETQ. This CDR3 is built from 15 residues. The J segment lost 3 bases and the V segment lost 1 base, leaving 1 base of the junction unmatched. CDR3 nucleotides: TGCGCCAGCAGCTTGAGACTAGCGGGGGGCTACGAGCAGTACTTC. Amino acids: CASSLRLAGGYEQYF. Full variable domain (rest looked up from reference TRBV5-1 and TRBJ2-7): KAGVTQTPRYLIKTRGQQVTLSCSPISGHRSVSWYQQTPGQGLQFLFEYFSETQRNKGNFPGRFSGRQFSNSRSEMNVSTLELGDSALYLCASSLRLAGGYEQYFGPGTRLTVT.

The chain employs TRBV5-1 and TRBJ2-7; possibly TRBD1 for D (5 bases). The CDR3 spans 15 residues. V lost 2 bases, J lost 1 base, and 13 bases lay in between. From germline, CDR1 is SGHRS and CDR2 YFSETQ. For the CDR3, the DNA is TGCGCCAGCAGCTTTTCGACAGTAGGTTCCTACGAGCAGTACTTC. Its protein product is CASSFSTVGSYEQYF.

The rearrangement links TRBV28 to TRBJ2-1, with TRBD2 identical over 10 bases. CDR3 size: 16 residues. V was clipped by 6 bases and J by 1 base; unmatched bases: 6. Germline V gene lookup returns CDR1 MDHEN and CDR2 SYDVKM. CDR3 sequence (DNA): TGTGCCAGCAGACCCAGCGGGGGGGCTTCCTACAATGAGCAGTTCTTC. This gives the protein CASRPSGGASYNEQFF.

A single count supports this clone. The rearrangement links TRBV29-1 to TRBJ1-1; D uncertain. Germline CDR1 and CDR2: SQVTM and ANQGSEA. Trimming removed 5 bases at V and 0 bases at J, with 7 bases between. This CDR3 spans 12 amino acids. The CDR3 nucleotides read TGCAGCGTTAGTCAGGTGAACACTGAAGCTTTCTTT. It is translated as CSVSQVNTEAFF. Looking up the rest from reference TRBV29-1 and TRBJ1-1 gives the full variable domain: SAVISQKPSRDICQRGTSLTIQCQVDSQVTMMFWYRQQPGQSLTLIATANQGSEATYESGFVIDKFPISRPNLTFSTLTVSNMSPEDSSIYLCSVSQVNTEAFFGQGTRLTVV.

The chain has TRBV29-1 and TRBJ2-2; 8 bases match TRBD2. V dropped 4 bases and J dropped 1; count of bases not matched to a gene: 5. Germline values: CDR1 SQVTM, CDR2 ANQGSEA. The CDR3 is 15 amino acids. This CDR3 is CSVGYLAGNTGELFF. The CDR3 nucleotides are TGCAGCGTTGGTTACCTAGCGGGGAACACCGGGGAGCTGTTTTTT.

J is TRBJ2-2 and V is TRBV5-1; the D gene is possibly TRBD1 (6 bases). The CDR3 consists of 15 residues. The V end lost 4 bases, the J end lost 1 base, and 11 bases lay between the germline ends. Germline values: CDR1 SGHRS, CDR2 YFSETQ. CDR3 nucleotide sequence: TGCGCCAGCAGCCCGATGGGACAGAACACCGGGGAGCTGTTTTTT. It encodes CASSPMGQNTGELFF.

The CDR3 DNA follows: TGTGCCAGCAGCTTAGTCCGGACTAGCACCGGGGAGCTGTTTTTT. Protein sequence: CASSLVRTSTGELFF. The rearrangement links TRBV11-2 to TRBJ2-2, with 7 bases fitting TRBD2. Germline lookup yields CDR1 SGHAT and CDR2 FQNNGV. The CDR3 contains 15 residues. V shed 1 base, J shed 4 bases, and the junction held 3 bases outside the gene matches.

In its sample, this clone was seen once. The chain uses TRBV27 and TRBJ2-7; D gene uncertain. Deletions cut 5 bases from V and 5 bases from J, with 10 bases between. The CDR3 is made up of 12 amino acids. Germline V gene data show CDR1 as MNHEY and CDR2 as SMNVEV (reference sequence). CDR3: CASSPSADEQYF. The CDR3, as DNA: TGTGCCAGCAGTCCCAGCGCAGACGAGCAGTACTTC.